Listed below are T cell receptor beta chains from one sample, sequenced in a study of metastatic and nonmetastatic thyroid tumors. TCRdb re-clonotyped the PCR reads via MiXCR. The data show 35,000 to 45,000 clones, around 10% seen once. Sequencing used blood. These receptors all stem from a male donor with papillary thyroid cancer or a benign thyroid nodule (not recorded which). Some clones in this sample may be carry-over from other donors' samples. Each CDR3 is given with its conserved first and last residue. A D gene is named only where the DNA matches it firmly. A clone size is listed for some rows: how often the clone was seen (once, few, many), or a class if it is expanded.

.,14,many,TRBJ2-7,TRBV7-2,CASSFSKQAYEQYF,TGTGCCAGCAGCTTCTCCAAACAGGCCTACGAGCAGTACTTC
TRBD1,19,.,TRBJ2-6,TRBV5-1,CASSELGQVKLSGANVLTF,TGCGCCAGCAGCGAGTTAGGACAGGTGAAGCTCTCTGGGGCCAACGTCCTGACTTTC
.,16,many,TRBJ2-1,TRBV6-5,CASSYPIFYEGHEQFF,TGTGCCAGCAGTTACCCGATCTTTTATGAGGGACATGAGCAGTTCTTC
TRBD2,15,many,TRBJ2-3,TRBV5-1,CASSFSGRQVDTQYF,TGCGCCAGCAGCTTTAGCGGGAGACAGGTGGATACGCAGTATTTT
.,15,many,TRBJ2-4,TRBV6-1,CASTLTGTAKNIQYF,TGTGCCAGCACCCTTACCGGGACAGCCAAAAACATTCAGTACTTC
.,14,medium-sized,TRBJ1-2,TRBV28,CASSSRGRALGYTF,TGTGCCAGCAGTTCCCGGGGTAGGGCATTAGGCTACACCTTC
.,14,many,TRBJ1-5,TRBV15,CATSSAGVGQPQHF,TGTGCCACCAGCAGTGCAGGGGTGGGGCAGCCCCAGCATTTT
TRBD2,14,many,TRBJ2-7,TRBV2,CASSDVAGGPEQYF,TGTGCCAGCAGTGACGTAGCGGGAGGGCCCGAGCAGTACTTC
TRBD2,17,many,TRBJ2-1,TRBV6-2/TRBV6-3,CASSYSPTSGIYNEQFF,TGTGCCAGCAGTTACTCGCCGACTAGCGGAATTTACAATGAGCAGTTCTTC
.,13,medium-sized,TRBJ1-1,TRBV6-2/TRBV6-3,CASSYEEATEAFF,TGTGCCAGCAGTTACGAGGAGGCCACTGAAGCTTTCTTT
.,17,many,TRBJ1-2,TRBV4-2,CASSQMYRVEGDYGYTF,TGTGCCAGCAGCCAAATGTACAGGGTAGAGGGGGACTATGGCTACACCTTC
TRBD1,16,many,TRBJ1-6,TRBV28,CASSLSPGQGAGPLHF,TGTGCCAGCAGTTTGTCTCCGGGACAGGGGGCGGGTCCCCTCCACTTT
.,14,medium-sized,TRBJ2-7,TRBV6-2/TRBV6-3,CASSYQAKTYEQYF,TGTGCCAGCAGTTATCAAGCAAAGACCTACGAGCAGTACTTC
TRBD1,15,many,TRBJ1-2,TRBV19,CASRDRDSGRDGYTF,TGTGCCAGCCGGGACAGAGATTCTGGGCGGGATGGCTACACCTTC
.,15,.,TRBJ2-7,TRBV6-1,CASRPLGTSSYEQYF,TGTGCCAGCAGACCCCTAGGGACCTCCTCCTACGAGCAGTACTTC
TRBD1,15,many,TRBJ1-4,TRBV20-1,CSARFNRGRGWRLFF,TGCAGTGCTAGATTTAACAGGGGGCGCGGGTGGAGGTTGTTTTTT
TRBD1,13,many,TRBJ2-5,TRBV14,CASGTGGRETQYF,TGTGCCAGCGGGACAGGGGGCAGGGAGACCCAGTACTTC
.,14,many,TRBJ2-7,TRBV20-1,CSAQVTLTPLEQYF,TGCAGTGCCCAGGTCACACTCACTCCGCTCGAGCAGTACTTC
.,13,.,TRBJ2-5,TRBV9,CASTGGIVETQYF,TGTGCCTCGACAGGTGGTATTGTGGAGACCCAGTACTTC
TRBD1,14,.,TRBJ1-3,TRBV6-1,CASSPQGTVNTIYF,TGTGCCAGTAGCCCACAGGGGACTGTAAACACCATATATTTT
.,14,many,TRBJ1-4,TRBV6-1,CASSPQGRSEKLFF,TGTGCCAGCAGCCCACAGGGAAGGAGTGAAAAACTGTTTTTT
.,14,many,TRBJ2-1,TRBV2,CASSAGSILNEQFF,TGTGCCAGCAGTGCCGGGAGTATATTGAATGAGCAGTTCTTC
.,12,medium-sized,TRBJ2-6,TRBV6-2/TRBV6-3,CASRTGANVLTF,TGTGCCAGCAGAACTGGGGCCAACGTCCTGACTTTC
TRBD2,16,.,TRBJ2-7,TRBV18,CASSRPALAGGTEQYF,TGTGCCAGCTCACGTCCAGCCCTAGCGGGAGGTACCGAGCAGTACTTC
.,15,many,TRBJ1-2,TRBV6-1,CASTLGPGRQEGYTF,TGTGCCAGCACCCTTGGGCCGGGACGGCAGGAGGGCTACACCTTC
TRBD1,14,many,TRBJ2-5,TRBV11-2,CASSVDRGRETQYF,TGTGCCAGCAGCGTCGACAGGGGGCGGGAGACCCAGTACTTC
.,17,many,TRBJ2-7,TRBV20-1,CSASKSWGGDPSYEQYF,TGCAGTGCTAGTAAATCATGGGGAGGCGACCCCTCCTACGAGCAGTACTTC
TRBD1,14,many,TRBJ1-4,TRBV28,CASSSSGGGEKLFF,TGTGCCAGCAGTTCATCAGGGGGAGGGGAAAAACTGTTTTTT
.,15,medium-sized,TRBJ1-2,TRBV6-5,CASSYSWESNYGYTF,TGTGCCAGCAGTTACTCCTGGGAATCTAACTATGGCTACACCTTC
.,15,many,TRBJ1-3,TRBV4-2,CASSQDPGSGNTIYF,TGTGCCAGCAGCCAAGATCCGGGCTCTGGAAACACCATATATTTT
.,14,many,TRBJ2-7,TRBV7-2,CASVLVGGSYEQYF,TGTGCCAGCGTCTTGGTGGGGGGATCCTACGAGCAGTACTTC
.,15,medium-sized,TRBJ2-3,TRBV6-4,CASSDGSGGTDTQYF,TGTGCCAGCAGTGATGGGTCAGGGGGCACAGATACGCAGTATTTT
.,11,many,TRBJ1-1,TRBV30,CAWTQGTEAFF,TGTGCCTGGACTCAGGGGACTGAAGCTTTCTTT
.,15,many,TRBJ2-7,TRBV7-9,CASSLGTGGLYEQYF,TGTGCCAGCAGCTTAGGGACGGGCGGGCTCTACGAGCAGTACTTC
.,14,few,TRBJ2-1,TRBV4-2,CASSQTGPGNEQFF,TGTGCCAGCAGCCAGACCGGACCGGGAAATGAGCAGTTCTTC
.,15,many,TRBJ2-5,TRBV28,CASSPPGVLGETQYF,TGTGCCAGCAGTCCTCCAGGGGTATTGGGGGAGACCCAGTACTTC
TRBD1,16,many,TRBJ2-7,TRBV4-2,CASSQNTGTGGSEQYF,TGTGCCAGCAGCCAGAACACCGGGACAGGGGGTAGCGAGCAGTACTTC
.,15,.,TRBJ1-1,TRBV9,CASSAETWMNTEAFF,TGTGCCAGCAGCGCCGAAACATGGATGAACACTGAAGCTTTCTTT
.,15,many,TRBJ2-1,TRBV4-1,CASSQPTSRYNEQFF,TGCGCCAGCAGCCAACCCACTAGCCGATACAATGAGCAGTTCTTC
.,16,many,TRBJ2-3,TRBV6-1,CASSDLAIPPHDTQYF,TGTGCCAGCAGTGATTTAGCTATCCCACCTCACGATACGCAGTATTTT
TRBD1,18,.,TRBJ1-2,TRBV18,CASSPRGRTGDGGDGYTF,TGTGCCAGCTCACCACGCGGCCGGACAGGGGATGGCGGGGATGGCTACACCTTC
TRBD1,14,.,TRBJ2-5,TRBV18,CASSSQGNQETQYF,TGTGCCAGCTCATCACAGGGGAACCAAGAGACCCAGTACTTC
TRBD2,15,few,TRBJ2-3,TRBV5-4,CASSPAGGPQYTQYF,TGTGCCAGCAGCCCAGCGGGAGGGCCCCAGTATACGCAGTATTTT
TRBD1,16,many,TRBJ2-1,TRBV4-2,CASSQDKAGGYNEQFF,TGTGCCAGCAGCCAAGATAAGGCAGGGGGATACAATGAGCAGTTCTTC
TRBD2,15,many,TRBJ2-2,TRBV11-2,CASRRSGTNTGELFF,TGTGCCAGCAGGCGTAGCGGGACGAACACCGGGGAGCTGTTTTTT
TRBD2,16,many,TRBJ2-5,TRBV25-1,CASSWGLAGLQETQYF,TGTGCCAGCAGTTGGGGACTAGCGGGGTTGCAAGAGACCCAGTACTTC
TRBD1,14,many,TRBJ2-5,TRBV20-1,CSASRQGAGETQYF,TGCAGTGCTAGTAGGCAGGGGGCAGGGGAGACCCAGTACTTC
.,13,many,TRBJ2-7,TRBV5-1,CASSLGGGYEQYF,TGCGCCAGCAGCTTGGGGGGCGGCTACGAGCAGTACTTC
.,17,many,TRBJ2-4,TRBV28,CASSYRPGAGEGNIQYF,TGTGCCAGCAGTTACCGGCCGGGGGCGGGAGAGGGAAACATTCAGTACTTC
.,11,many,TRBJ2-2,TRBV24-1,CATGNTGELFF,TGTGCCACAGGGAACACCGGGGAGCTGTTTTTT
TRBD2,15,many,TRBJ2-5,TRBV4-3,CASSQGEGTGGTQYF,TGCGCCAGCAGCCAAGGGGAGGGGACGGGGGGGACCCAGTACTTC
.,15,many,TRBJ2-7,TRBV15,CATSRDSLLENEQYF,TGTGCCACCAGCAGAGATTCCCTTTTAGAGAACGAGCAGTACTTC
TRBD1,15,.,TRBJ2-7,TRBV7-9,CASSWFQQGAHEQYF,TGTGCCAGCAGCTGGTTTCAACAGGGGGCCCACGAGCAGTACTTC
.,15,many,TRBJ2-1,TRBV20-1,CSARDQHLALGEQFF,TGCAGTGCTAGAGATCAACATCTTGCACTGGGTGAGCAGTTCTTC